This T cell receptor (beta chain) appears in the sequencing data of a study of T cell responses to AZD1222 COVID-19 vaccine. Study-wide results and caveats: CD4 TCRs associated with vaccination spanned spike, dominating at 160-218 and 743-854. A mostly white British donor set with more females was recruited, and clonal diversity was possibly underestimated. Two doses of AZD1222 preceded a rise in Spike-specific TCR breadth and depth. Close to half of spike-specific TCRs reportedly recognize unmutated variant regions.

TCRdb's table, derived via immunoSEQ multiplex PCR, lists solely in-frame clones and lacks some. The sample lists 250,000 to 300,000 clones, approximately 94% occurring once. This clone was counted a single time. Its specificity is not known. This CDR3 is 15 amino acids long. V was trimmed by 4 bases and J by 9 bases, leaving 16 bases between them. Germline V gene data show CDR1 as MGHRA and CDR2 as YSYEKL. The chain employs TRBV4-1 and TRBJ1-6, with D perhaps TRBD1 (6 bases). The sequences come from peripheral blood, collected 28 days after the second AZD1222 dose. The sequence came from an adult who received the AZD1222 COVID-19 vaccine. CDR3 sequence reads: CASSRDTHRVSPLHF. CDR3 bases: TGCGCCAGCAGCCGAGACACTCACAGGGTTTCACCCCTCCACTTT.